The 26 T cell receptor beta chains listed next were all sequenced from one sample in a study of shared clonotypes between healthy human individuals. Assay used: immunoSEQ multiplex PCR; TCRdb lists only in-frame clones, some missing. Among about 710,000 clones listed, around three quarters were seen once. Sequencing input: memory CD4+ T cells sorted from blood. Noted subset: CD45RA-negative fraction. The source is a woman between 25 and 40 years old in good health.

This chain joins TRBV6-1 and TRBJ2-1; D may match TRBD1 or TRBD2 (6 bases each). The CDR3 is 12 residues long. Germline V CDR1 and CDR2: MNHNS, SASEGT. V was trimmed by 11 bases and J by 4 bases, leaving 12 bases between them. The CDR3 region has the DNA TGTGCCTGTGAAGGGGGGTACAATGAGCAGTTCTTC. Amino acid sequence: CACEGGYNEQFF.

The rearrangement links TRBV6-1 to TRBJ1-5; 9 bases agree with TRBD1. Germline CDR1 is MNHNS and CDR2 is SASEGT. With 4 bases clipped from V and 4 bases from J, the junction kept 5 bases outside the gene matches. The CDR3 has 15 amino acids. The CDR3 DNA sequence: TGTGCCAGCAGTGGCGACAGGGGGGCTAATCAGCCCCAGCATTTT. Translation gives CASSGDRGANQPQHF.

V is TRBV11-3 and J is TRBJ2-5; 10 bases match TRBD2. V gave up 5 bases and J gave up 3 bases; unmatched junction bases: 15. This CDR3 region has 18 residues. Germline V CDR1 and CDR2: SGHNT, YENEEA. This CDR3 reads CASSPAGAGGPAEETQYF. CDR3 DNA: TGTGCCAGCAGCCCAGCAGGAGCGGGAGGGCCGGCTGAAGAGACCCAGTACTTC. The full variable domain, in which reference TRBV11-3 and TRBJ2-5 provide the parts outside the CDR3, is EAGVVQSPRYKIIEKKQPVAFWCNPISGHNTLYWYLQNLGQGPELLIRYENEEAVDDSQLPKDRFSAERLKGVDSTLKIQPAELGDSAVYLCASSPAGAGGPAEETQYFGPGTRLLVL.

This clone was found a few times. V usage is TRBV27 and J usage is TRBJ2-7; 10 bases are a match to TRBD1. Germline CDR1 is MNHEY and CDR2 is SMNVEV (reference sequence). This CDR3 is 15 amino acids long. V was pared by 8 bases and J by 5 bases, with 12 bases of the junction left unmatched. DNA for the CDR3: TGTGCCAGCTGGGACAGGGGCCTCTCCGCCCACGAGCAGTACTTC. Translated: CASWDRGLSAHEQYF.

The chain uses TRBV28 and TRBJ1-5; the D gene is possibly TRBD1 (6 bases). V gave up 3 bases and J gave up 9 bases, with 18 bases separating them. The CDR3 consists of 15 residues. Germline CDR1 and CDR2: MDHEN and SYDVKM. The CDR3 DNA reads TGTGCCAGCAGTTTTGGAGGGGGGGGGCTTTCGCCCCAGCATTTT. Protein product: CASSFGGGGLSPQHF.

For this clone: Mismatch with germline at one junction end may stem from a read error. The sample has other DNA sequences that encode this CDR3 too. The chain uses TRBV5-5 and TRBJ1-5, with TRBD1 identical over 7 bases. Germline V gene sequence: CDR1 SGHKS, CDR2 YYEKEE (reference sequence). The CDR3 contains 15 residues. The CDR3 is CASSFTGQLNQPQHF. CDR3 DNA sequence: TGTGCCAGCAGCTTCACGGGACAGCTGAATCAGCCCCAACATTTT.

Here the CDR3 DNA reads TGTGCCAGCAGTCTGGGACTAGCGGGAACCGGGGAGCTGTTTTTT. It codes for CASSLGLAGTGELFF. V gene TRBV2 combines with J gene TRBJ2-2; 13 bases are shared with TRBD2. J lost 5 bases, V lost 5 bases, and 2 bases had no gene match. CDR3 length: 15 amino acids. Per germline, CDR1 SNHLY and CDR2 FYNNEI.

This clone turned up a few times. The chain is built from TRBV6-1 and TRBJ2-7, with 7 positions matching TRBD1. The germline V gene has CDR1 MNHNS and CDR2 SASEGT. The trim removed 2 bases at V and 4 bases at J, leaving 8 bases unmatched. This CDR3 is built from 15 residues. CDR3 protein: CASSERWQGVYEQYF. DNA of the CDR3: TGTGCCAGCAGTGAAAGATGGCAGGGGGTATACGAGCAGTACTTC.

Written as DNA, the CDR3 is TGTGCCAGCAGTGGGGGGACTAGCGGGGGTCGCGAGCAGTACTTC. Translating gives CASSGGTSGGREQYF. This chain links TRBV6-1 with TRBJ2-7; 14 bases map to TRBD2. Germline CDR1 MNHNS, CDR2 SASEGT. The CDR3 spans 15 residues. J was trimmed by 6 bases and V by 4 bases; bases with no gene match: 5.

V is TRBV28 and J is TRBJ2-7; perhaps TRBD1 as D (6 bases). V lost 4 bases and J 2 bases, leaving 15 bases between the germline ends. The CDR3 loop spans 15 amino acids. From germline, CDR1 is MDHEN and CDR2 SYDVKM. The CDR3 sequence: CASSSTGTSTYEQYF. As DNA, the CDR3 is TGTGCCAGCAGTTCCACCGGGACATCTACCTACGAGCAGTACTTC.

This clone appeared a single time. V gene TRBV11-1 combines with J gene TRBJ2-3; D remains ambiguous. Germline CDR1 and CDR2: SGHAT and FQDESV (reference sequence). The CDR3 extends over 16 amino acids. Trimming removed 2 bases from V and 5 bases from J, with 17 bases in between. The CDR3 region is CASSLHMDPWGDTQYF. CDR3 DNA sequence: TGTGCCAGCAGCTTACACATGGACCCCTGGGGAGATACGCAGTATTTT.

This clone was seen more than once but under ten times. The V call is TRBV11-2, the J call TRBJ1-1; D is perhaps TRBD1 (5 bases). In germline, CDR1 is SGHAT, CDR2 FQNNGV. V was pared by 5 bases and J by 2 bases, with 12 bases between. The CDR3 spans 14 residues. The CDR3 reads CASSPHGTNTEAFF. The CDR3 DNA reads TGTGCCAGCAGCCCCCACGGGACCAACACTGAAGCTTTCTTT. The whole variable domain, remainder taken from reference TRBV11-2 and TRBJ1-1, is EAGVAQSPRYKIIEKRQSVAFWCNPISGHATLYWYQQILGQGPKLLIQFQNNGVVDDSQLPKDRFSAERLKGVDSTLKIQPAKLEDSAVYLCASSPHGTNTEAFFGQGTRLTVV.

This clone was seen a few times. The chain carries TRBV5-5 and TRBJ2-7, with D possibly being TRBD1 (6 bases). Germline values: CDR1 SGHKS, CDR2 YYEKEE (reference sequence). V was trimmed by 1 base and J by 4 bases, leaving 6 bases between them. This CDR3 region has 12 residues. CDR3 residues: CASSLQGYEQYF. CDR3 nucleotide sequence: TGTGCCAGCAGCTTGCAGGGGTACGAGCAGTACTTC. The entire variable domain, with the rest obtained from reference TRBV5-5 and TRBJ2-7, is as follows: DAGVTQSPTHLIKTRGQQVTLRCSPISGHKSVSWYQQVLGQGPQFIFQYYEKEERGRGNFPDRFSARQFPNYSSELNVNALLLGDSALYLCASSLQGYEQYFGPGTRLTVT.

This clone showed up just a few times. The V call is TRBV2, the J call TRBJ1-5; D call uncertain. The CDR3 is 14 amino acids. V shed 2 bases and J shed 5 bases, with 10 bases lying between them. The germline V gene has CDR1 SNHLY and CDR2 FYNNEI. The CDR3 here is CASSETGPYQPQHF. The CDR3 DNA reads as TGTGCCAGCAGTGAAACTGGACCCTATCAGCCCCAGCATTTT.

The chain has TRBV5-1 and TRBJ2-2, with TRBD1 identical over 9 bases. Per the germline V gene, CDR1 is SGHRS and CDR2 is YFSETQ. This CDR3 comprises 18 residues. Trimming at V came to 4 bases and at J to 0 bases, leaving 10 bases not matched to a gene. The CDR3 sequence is CASSPRTGATANTGELFF. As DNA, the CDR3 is TGCGCCAGCAGCCCACGGACAGGGGCGACCGCGAACACCGGGGAGCTGTTTTTT. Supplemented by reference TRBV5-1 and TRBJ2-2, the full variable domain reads KAGVTQTPRYLIKTRGQQVTLSCSPISGHRSVSWYQQTPGQGLQFLFEYFSETQRNKGNFPGRFSGRQFSNSRSEMNVSTLELGDSALYLCASSPRTGATANTGELFFGEGSRLTVL.

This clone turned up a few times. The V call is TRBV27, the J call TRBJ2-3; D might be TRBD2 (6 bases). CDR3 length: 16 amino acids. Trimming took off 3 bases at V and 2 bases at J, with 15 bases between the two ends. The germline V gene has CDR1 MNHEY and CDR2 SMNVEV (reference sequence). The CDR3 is CASSLAGPPNTDTQYF. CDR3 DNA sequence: TGTGCCAGCAGTTTGGCGGGACCGCCTAACACAGATACGCAGTATTTT.

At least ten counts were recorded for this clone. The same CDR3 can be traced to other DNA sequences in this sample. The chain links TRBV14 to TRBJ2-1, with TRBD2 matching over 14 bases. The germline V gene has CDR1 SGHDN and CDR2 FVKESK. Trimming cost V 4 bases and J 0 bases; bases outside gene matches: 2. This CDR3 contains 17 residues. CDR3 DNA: TGTGCCAGCAGCCTTGGGACTAGCGGGAGCTCCTACAATGAGCAGTTCTTC. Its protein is CASSLGTSGSSYNEQFF. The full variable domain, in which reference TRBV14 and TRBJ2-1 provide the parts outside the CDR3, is EAGVTQFPSHSVIEKGQTVTLRCDPISGHDNLYWYRRVMGKEIKFLLHFVKESKQDESGMPNNRFLAERTGGTYSTLKVQPAELEDSGVYFCASSLGTSGSSYNEQFFGPGTRLTVL.

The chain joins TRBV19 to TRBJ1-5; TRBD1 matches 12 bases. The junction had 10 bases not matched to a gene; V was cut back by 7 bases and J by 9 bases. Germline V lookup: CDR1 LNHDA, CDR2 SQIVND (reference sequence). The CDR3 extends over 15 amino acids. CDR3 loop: CASTFRDRGLRPQHF. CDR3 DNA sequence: TGTGCCAGTACCTTCCGGGACAGGGGGCTGAGGCCCCAGCATTTT.

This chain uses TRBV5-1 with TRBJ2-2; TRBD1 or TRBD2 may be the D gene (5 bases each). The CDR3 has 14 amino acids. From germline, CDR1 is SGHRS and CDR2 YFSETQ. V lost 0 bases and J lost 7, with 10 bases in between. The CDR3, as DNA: TGCGCCAGCAGCTTGGAGAGGGGTGACGGGGAGCTGTTTTTT. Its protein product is CASSLERGDGELFF.

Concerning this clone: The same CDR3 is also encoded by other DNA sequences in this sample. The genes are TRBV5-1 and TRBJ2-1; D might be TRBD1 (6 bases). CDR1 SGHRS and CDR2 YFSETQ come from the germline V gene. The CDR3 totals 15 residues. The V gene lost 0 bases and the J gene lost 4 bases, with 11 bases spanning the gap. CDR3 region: CASSLGQGYYNEQFF. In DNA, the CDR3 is TGCGCCAGCAGCTTGGGGCAGGGGTATTACAATGAGCAGTTCTTC.

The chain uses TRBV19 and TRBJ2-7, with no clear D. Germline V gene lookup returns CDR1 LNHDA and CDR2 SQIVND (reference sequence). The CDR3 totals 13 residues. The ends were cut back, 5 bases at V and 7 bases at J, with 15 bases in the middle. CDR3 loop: CASSLTRTHEQYF. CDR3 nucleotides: TGTGCCAGTAGTCTTACTCGGACCCATGAGCAGTACTTC.

CDR3 coding DNA: TGTGCCAGCAGTCGTCTGGCGGAACACTCCTACGAGCAGTACTTC. This gives the protein CASSRLAEHSYEQYF. This rearrangement joins TRBV4-2 to TRBJ2-7; the D is unclear. Germline loops: CDR1 LGHNA, CDR2 YNFKEQ. The CDR3 length is 15 residues. Trimming shortened V by 6 bases and J by 0 bases, and 15 bases separated the two germline ends.

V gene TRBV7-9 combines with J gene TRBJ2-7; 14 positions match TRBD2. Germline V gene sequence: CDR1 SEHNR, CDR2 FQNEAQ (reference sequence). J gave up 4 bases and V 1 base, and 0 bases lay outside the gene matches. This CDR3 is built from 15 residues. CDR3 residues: CASSLGLAGGYEQYF. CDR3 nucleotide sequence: TGTGCCAGCAGCTTAGGACTAGCGGGAGGGTACGAGCAGTACTTC.

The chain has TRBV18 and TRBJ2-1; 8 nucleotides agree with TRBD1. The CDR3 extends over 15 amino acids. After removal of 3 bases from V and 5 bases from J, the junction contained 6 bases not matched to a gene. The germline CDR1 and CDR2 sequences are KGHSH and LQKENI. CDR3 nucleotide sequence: TGTGCCAGCTCACCCGGACAGGGCAGCAACAATGAGCAGTTCTTC. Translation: CASSPGQGSNNEQFF.

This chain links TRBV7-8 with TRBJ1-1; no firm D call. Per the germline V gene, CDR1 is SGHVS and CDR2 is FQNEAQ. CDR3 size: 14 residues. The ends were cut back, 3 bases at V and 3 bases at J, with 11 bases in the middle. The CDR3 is CASSFVWLDTEAFF. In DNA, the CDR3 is TGTGCCAGCAGCTTCGTCTGGCTGGACACTGAAGCTTTCTTT. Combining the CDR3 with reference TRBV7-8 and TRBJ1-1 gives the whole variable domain GAGVSQSPRYKVAKRGQDVALRCDPISGHVSLFWYQQALGQGPEFLTYFQNEAQLDKSGLPSDRFFAERPEGSVSTLKIQRTQQEDSAVYLCASSFVWLDTEAFFGQGTRLTVV.

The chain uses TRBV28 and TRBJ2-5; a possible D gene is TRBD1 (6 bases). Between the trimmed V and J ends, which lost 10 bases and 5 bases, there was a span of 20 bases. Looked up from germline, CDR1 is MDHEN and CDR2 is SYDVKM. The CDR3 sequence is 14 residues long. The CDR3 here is CATTTPGHYETQYF. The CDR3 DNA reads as TGTGCCACCACGACGCCGGGACACTATGAGACCCAGTACTTC.